This is a list of T cell receptor beta chains from one sample in a study of response to subunit inactivated influenza vaccine. TCRdb re-called the RT-PCR reads through MiXCR, storing one row per CDR3 protein. This table has hundreds of thousands of distinct CDR3 sequences, around 13% appearing once. The input for sequencing was PBMCs from blood, taken 14 to 15 days before vaccination. The receptors come from a man in his fifties who received an inactivated influenza vaccine. The CDR3 runs from the conserved cysteine through the conserved F or W. The order of the fields is D gene, V gene, clone size, J gene, CDR3 protein, CDR3 DNA. A D gene is named only where the DNA matches it firmly. Not all rows give a size; the values are once, few, many and, for expanded clones, a class.

d_gene: .; v_gene: TRBV14; abundance: few; j_gene: TRBJ2-5; CDR3aa: CASSQSLSVWQYF; CDR3nt: TGTGCCAGCAGCCAGTCTTTGTCGGTGTGGCAGTACTTC
d_gene: .; v_gene: TRBV7-9; abundance: .; j_gene: TRBJ2-1; CDR3aa: CATYHEVRGEQFF; CDR3nt: TGTGCCACTTATCACGAAGTTCGAGGTGAGCAGTTCTTC
d_gene: .; v_gene: TRBV4-3; abundance: .; j_gene: TRBJ2-1; CDR3aa: CASSREFAYNEQFF; CDR3nt: TGCGCCAGCAGCCGCGAATTCGCCTACAATGAGCAGTTCTTC
d_gene: TRBD2; v_gene: TRBV7-2; abundance: .; j_gene: TRBJ2-5; CDR3aa: CASSKQGGGVETQYF; CDR3nt: TGTGCCAGCAGCAAACAAGGTGGGGGGGTAGAGACCCAGTACTTC
d_gene: .; v_gene: TRBV11-2; abundance: few; j_gene: TRBJ2-5; CDR3aa: CASRGRRGSKETQYF; CDR3nt: TGTGCCAGCCGGGGTCGGCGGGGCAGTAAAGAGACCCAGTACTTC
d_gene: TRBD1; v_gene: TRBV28; abundance: .; j_gene: TRBJ1-6; CDR3aa: CASSLPDRRNSPLHF; CDR3nt: TGTGCCAGCAGTTTGCCGGACAGGAGAAATTCACCCCTCCACTTT
d_gene: .; v_gene: TRBV24-1; abundance: few; j_gene: TRBJ2-2; CDR3aa: CATSDLSSRLTGELFF; CDR3nt: TGTGCCACCAGTGATTTGTCTAGCCGTCTCACCGGGGAGCTGTTTTTT
d_gene: TRBD2; v_gene: TRBV4-2; abundance: few; j_gene: TRBJ2-7; CDR3aa: CASSHGLASHYEQYF; CDR3nt: TGTGCCAGCAGCCACGGACTAGCGAGTCACTACGAGCAGTACTTC
d_gene: TRBD2; v_gene: TRBV7-2; abundance: few; j_gene: TRBJ2-1; CDR3aa: CASSSPGLAGAVKQFF; CDR3nt: TGTGCCAGCAGCTCCCCGGGACTAGCGGGAGCTGTCAAGCAGTTCTTC
d_gene: TRBD2; v_gene: TRBV12-3/TRBV12-4; abundance: .; j_gene: TRBJ2-3; CDR3aa: CASKERERTDTQYF; CDR3nt: TGTGCCAGCAAGGAGCGGGAGAGGACAGATACGCAGTATTTT
d_gene: TRBD2; v_gene: TRBV6-5; abundance: many; j_gene: TRBJ2-5; CDR3aa: CASSLQLAGVEETQYF; CDR3nt: TGTGCCAGCAGTTTGCAACTAGCGGGAGTAGAAGAGACCCAGTACTTC
d_gene: TRBD1; v_gene: TRBV28; abundance: .; j_gene: TRBJ2-7; CDR3aa: CASSFRQGASYEQYF; CDR3nt: TGTGCCAGCAGTTTTCGACAGGGGGCGAGTTACGAGCAGTACTTC
d_gene: .; v_gene: TRBV2; abundance: many; j_gene: TRBJ1-1; CDR3aa: CATDPRGSNTEAFF; CDR3nt: TGTGCCACCGACCCGAGGGGCTCGAACACTGAAGCTTTCTTT
d_gene: TRBD2; v_gene: TRBV10-3; abundance: .; j_gene: TRBJ2-1; CDR3aa: CAISESSGSIDEQFF; CDR3nt: TGTGCCATCAGTGAGTCCAGCGGGAGTATCGATGAGCAGTTCTTC
d_gene: TRBD2; v_gene: TRBV5-1; abundance: many; j_gene: TRBJ2-3; CDR3aa: CASSLATSGTDTQYF; CDR3nt: TGCGCCAGCAGCTTGGCGACTAGCGGGACAGATACGCAGTATTTT
d_gene: .; v_gene: TRBV5-6; abundance: few; j_gene: TRBJ2-5; CDR3aa: CASSLGGGGGLGETQYF; CDR3nt: TGTGCCAGCAGCCTCGGGGGTGGAGGGGGCCTCGGGGAGACCCAGTACTTC
d_gene: .; v_gene: TRBV20-1; abundance: .; j_gene: TRBJ1-6; CDR3aa: CSARDVADSYNSPLHF; CDR3nt: TGCAGTGCTAGAGATGTAGCGGACAGTTATAATTCACCCCTCCACTTT
d_gene: .; v_gene: TRBV7-6; abundance: few; j_gene: TRBJ2-1; CDR3aa: CASSLVPGYRNEQFF; CDR3nt: TGTGCCAGCAGCTTAGTTCCAGGGTACAGGAATGAGCAGTTCTTC
d_gene: .; v_gene: TRBV2; abundance: few; j_gene: TRBJ1-4; CDR3aa: CASRSGAFNEKLFF; CDR3nt: TGTGCCAGCAGGTCAGGAGCTTTTAATGAAAAACTGTTTTTT
d_gene: TRBD2; v_gene: TRBV2; abundance: .; j_gene: TRBJ2-3; CDR3aa: CASTGLAGEIYTDTQYF; CDR3nt: TGTGCCAGTACGGGACTAGCGGGGGAAATTTACACAGATACGCAGTATTTT